These 3 T cell receptor beta chains were all obtained from the same sample, sequenced in a study of T cells after posttransplantation cyclophosphamide. This table comes from immunoSEQ multiplex PCR, and its TCRdb copy is limited to in-frame clones, with some not included. The profile covers almost 5,500 clones, none occurring a single time. Cyclophosphamide on days +3 and +4 followed busulfan-fludarabine conditioning and a marrow graft. Sequencing used PBMCs, obtained roughly 380 days after allogeneic stem cell transplant with posttransplant cyclophosphamide. All receptors derive from a male patient between 60 and 69 years old who received an allogeneic stem cell transplant from a related donor, was CMV-positive, and had acute GVHD only. Among the T cells, some may be from the graft donor.

In its sample, this clone was seen many times. This chain connects TRBV11-2 to TRBJ1-1; D uncertain. Germline CDR1 reads SGHAT; CDR2 reads FQNNGV. The CDR3 is made up of 16 amino acids. V gave up 1 base and J gave up 1 base, with 13 bases separating them. CDR3 residues: CASSLGVDTSNTEAFF. CDR3 DNA: TGTGCCAGCAGCTTAGGAGTTGACACTTCGAACACTGAAGCTTTCTTT.

This clone was seen at least ten times. The chain couples TRBV10-1 to TRBJ1-2, with TRBD1 matching over 10 bases. Unmatched junction bases numbered 8, after V lost 5 bases and J lost 8 bases. The CDR3 runs to 14 residues. Germline lookup yields CDR1 WNHNN and CDR2 SYGVQD (reference sequence). CDR3 protein: CASSSGTGVGGYTF. The CDR3, as DNA: TGCGCCAGCAGTTCCGGGACAGGGGTTGGGGGCTACACCTTC.

This clone is medium-sized. The CDR3 sequence is CASSPDRGSGNTIYF. For the CDR3, the DNA is TGTGCCAGCAGCCCGGACAGGGGTTCTGGAAACACCATATATTTT. This chain links TRBV11-1 with TRBJ1-3; 9 bases are shared with TRBD1. The CDR3 is 15 residues long. V dropped 5 bases and J dropped 1; count of bases not matched to a gene: 3. Germline V lookup: CDR1 SGHAT, CDR2 FQDESV (reference sequence).